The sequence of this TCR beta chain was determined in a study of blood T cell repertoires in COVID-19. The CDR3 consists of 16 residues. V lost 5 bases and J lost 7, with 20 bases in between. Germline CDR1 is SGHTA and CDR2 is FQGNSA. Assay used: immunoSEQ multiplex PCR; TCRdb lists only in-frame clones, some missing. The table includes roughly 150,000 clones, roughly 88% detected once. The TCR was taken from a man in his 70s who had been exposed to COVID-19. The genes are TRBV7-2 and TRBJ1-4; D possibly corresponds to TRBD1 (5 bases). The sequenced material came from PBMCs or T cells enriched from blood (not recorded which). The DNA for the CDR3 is TGTGCCAGCAGCGCGCGTTGGGGGAGGGGTGGTGAAAAACTGTTTTTT. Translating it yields CASSARWGRGGEKLFF. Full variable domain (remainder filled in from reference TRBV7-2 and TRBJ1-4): GAGVSQSPSNKVTEKGKDVELRCDPISGHTALYWYRQSLGQGLEFLIYFQGNSAPDKSGLPSDRFSAERTGGSVSTLTIQRTQQEDSAVYLCASSARWGRGGEKLFFGSGTQLSVL.